One and the same sample provided the 10 T cell receptor beta chains below, sequenced in a study of T cell clonotyping in hematopoietic cell transplantation (dated by TCRdb to the early 2020s). Library preparation used the immunoSEQ multiplex PCR assay. TCRdb provides this immuneACCESS table in a form limited to in-frame rearrangements. Some clones are lacking; in checked studies, under half of them reflect an unresolved V gene, and why the rest are absent is not known. The sample data list 25,000 to 35,000 clones, and about 93% of these were observed just once. The ten most abundant clones make up around 2% of the sample. This sample's time point label indicates: recipient sample about 28 days before transplant, after cytoreduction. This specimen was peripheral blood mononuclear cells, taken before stem cell transplant. The receptors were gathered from a man aged 50 or older with acute myeloid leukemia. Some clones in this sample may be carry-over from other donors' samples.

The V call is TRBV30, the J call TRBJ2-2; no definite D call. Trimming shortened V by 2 bases and J by 7 bases, and 5 bases separated the two germline ends. Germline CDR1 reads GTSNPN; CDR2 reads SVGIG (reference sequence). The CDR3 length is 11 residues. The CDR3 loop reads CAWSWGGELFF. In nucleotides, the CDR3 is TGTGCCTGGAGTTGGGGCGGGGAGCTGTTTTTT.

This clone was recorded once. CDR3: CASSEAEGTFSYEQYF. CDR3 DNA sequence: TGTGCCAGCAGTGAAGCGGAGGGGACCTTCTCCTACGAGCAGTACTTC. The chain joins TRBV6-1 to TRBJ2-7; TRBD2 is a possible D gene (6 bases). The CDR3 runs 16 residues. Looked up from germline, CDR1 is MNHNS and CDR2 is SASEGT. The V end was cut by 0 bases, the J end by 0 bases, with 12 bases between.

This chain joins TRBV28 and TRBJ2-7; D is uncertain. V was pared by 6 bases and J by 6 bases, with 15 bases between. The length of the CDR3 is 13 residues. Looked up from germline, CDR1 is MDHEN and CDR2 is SYDVKM. As DNA, the CDR3 is TGTGCCAGCAGCCACCCCCCGCCGGCCGAGCAGTACTTC. It codes for CASSHPPPAEQYF.

This clone was observed a few times. V usage is TRBV29-1 and J usage is TRBJ1-1; D unclear. The germline CDR1 and CDR2 sequences are SQVTM and ANQGSEA. The CDR3 sequence is 12 residues long. Trimming took 5 bases from V and 4 from J, leaving 11 bases between them. The CDR3 DNA reads as TGCAGCGTTAGAGAGCTTACCACTGAAGCTTTCTTT. This sequence encodes CSVRELTTEAFF.

This CDR3 is CASSSQGLAGGRSTGELFF. The CDR3 coding sequence is TGTGCCAGCAGCTCTCAGGGACTAGCGGGGGGTAGGAGCACCGGGGAGCTGTTTTTT. The chain joins TRBV9 to TRBJ2-2; 15 bases line up with TRBD2. Germline assignment: CDR1 SGDLS and CDR2 YYNGEE. The CDR3 runs to 19 residues. V shed 4 bases, J shed 4 bases, and the junction held 11 bases outside the gene matches. Combining the CDR3 with reference TRBV9 and TRBJ2-2 gives the whole variable domain DSGVTQTPKHLITATGQRVTLRCSPRSGDLSVYWYQQSLDQGLQFLIQYYNGEERAKGNILERFSAQQFPDLHSELNLSSLELGDSALYFCASSSQGLAGGRSTGELFFGEGSRLTVL.

The chain joins TRBV7-2 to TRBJ2-7; 7 positions agree with TRBD2. CDR1 is SGHTA and CDR2 is FQGNSA in the germline V gene. This CDR3 has 13 residues. Trimming cost V 5 bases and J 6 bases; bases outside gene matches: 7. The CDR3 loop is CASSTRLAVEQYF. The DNA for the CDR3 is TGTGCCAGCAGCACTCGACTAGCCGTCGAGCAGTACTTC.

J is TRBJ1-5 and V is TRBV10-3; TRBD1 agrees at 7 bases. This CDR3 is built from 15 residues. The junction had 8 bases not matched to a gene; V was cut back by 4 bases and J by 5 bases. Germline lookup yields CDR1 ENHRY and CDR2 SYGVKD. In nucleotides, the CDR3 is TGTGCCATCAGTGCCCGGGGGGACAGCGATCAGCCCCAGCATTTT. Encoded protein: CAISARGDSDQPQHF.

This chain links TRBV18 with TRBJ1-1; D is undetermined. The CDR3 totals 13 residues. Germline V gene sequence: CDR1 KGHSH, CDR2 LQKENI. V was clipped by 3 bases and J by 1 base, with 6 bases between them. This CDR3 reads CASSPPANTEAFF. CDR3 sequence (DNA): TGTGCCAGCTCACCCCCTGCGAACACTGAAGCTTTCTTT.

This chain uses TRBV5-1 with TRBJ2-7, with D perhaps matching TRBD1 or TRBD2 (6 bases each). Trimming took 1 base from V and 2 from J, leaving 16 bases between them. The CDR3 is made up of 16 amino acids. CDR1 SGHRS and CDR2 YFSETQ come from the germline V gene. CDR3 DNA: TGCGCCAGCAGCTTGAGTCGGGGGCCTGGACCCTACGAGCAGTACTTC. This translates into CASSLSRGPGPYEQYF.

The chain combines TRBV5-1 with TRBJ1-1, with D perhaps TRBD1 (6 bases). Trimming stripped 1 base from V and 3 bases from J, with 13 bases between. CDR1 is SGHRS, CDR2 YFSETQ, per germline. This CDR3 contains 15 residues. The CDR3 coding sequence is TGCGCCAGCAGCTTGAACGGGGGCCAGGACACTGAAGCTTTCTTT. Translated, it gives CASSLNGGQDTEAFF.